What follows describes a single T cell receptor (beta chain). Its antigen is as yet unknown. This sample was taken from a study of a mutant IDH1 vaccine in newly diagnosed glioma. Time point meaning: week 23, last vaccination. Doses comprised 300 ug of mutant IDH1 20-mer peptide each, plus topical imiquimod. The assay was immunoSEQ multiplex PCR, and TCRdb's table has in-frame clones only and misses some. Here the sample spans around 41,000 clones, about four fifths being singletons. The CDR3 has 13 amino acids. V lost 6 bases and J lost 3, with 11 bases in between. Per germline, CDR1 MNHEY and CDR2 SMNVEV (reference sequence).

The chain has TRBV27 and TRBJ2-5, with D maybe TRBD1 (5 bases). Source: PBMCs, taken from a glioma patient whose treatment included an IDH1 peptide vaccine. The clonotype comes from a woman between 40 and 50 years old with glioma. Some clones in this sample may be carry-over from other donors' samples. The CDR3: CASRARAKETQYF. The CDR3 DNA sequence: TGTGCCAGCAGGGCCAGGGCTAAAGAGACCCAGTACTTC.